This T cell receptor (beta chain) was profiled in a study of T cells in Graves' hyperthyroidism and ophthalmopathy. Across the study: Initial diagnosis, before any treatment, was when peripheral blood was collected.

The CDR3 has 14 residues. Trimming stripped 4 bases from V and 5 bases from J, with 14 bases between. From germline, CDR1 is SGHDT and CDR2 YYEEEE. Amplified regions were TCR beta CDR3 sequences from RNA transcripts. HTBI primers were the set used in a first-round RT-PCR of the TCR CDR3. A single record per CDR3 protein comes from TCRdb applying MiXCR to the multiplex PCR reads. Among about 380,000 distinct CDR3 sequences listed, roughly 14% were seen once. Each patient was aged 18 to 65 and had newly diagnosed hyperthyroidism of under 2 months' duration. Predating any ophthalmopathy symptoms, the blood sample was taken at first hyperthyroidism diagnosis. As for this clonotype: Antigen unknown.

Study conclusions and caveats: Within blood appeared most thyroid clonotypes that had expanded above 0.001.

The chain has TRBV5-6 and TRBJ2-3; D might be TRBD2 (7 bases). This sequence was found in a man aged 25-40 years with Graves' hyperthyroidism that later progressed to Graves' ophthalmopathy. Sequencing used blood. The CDR3, as DNA: TGTGCCAGCAGCGGGGGGGGGGGCCTAGATACGCAGTATTTT. Its protein is CASSGGGGLDTQYF.